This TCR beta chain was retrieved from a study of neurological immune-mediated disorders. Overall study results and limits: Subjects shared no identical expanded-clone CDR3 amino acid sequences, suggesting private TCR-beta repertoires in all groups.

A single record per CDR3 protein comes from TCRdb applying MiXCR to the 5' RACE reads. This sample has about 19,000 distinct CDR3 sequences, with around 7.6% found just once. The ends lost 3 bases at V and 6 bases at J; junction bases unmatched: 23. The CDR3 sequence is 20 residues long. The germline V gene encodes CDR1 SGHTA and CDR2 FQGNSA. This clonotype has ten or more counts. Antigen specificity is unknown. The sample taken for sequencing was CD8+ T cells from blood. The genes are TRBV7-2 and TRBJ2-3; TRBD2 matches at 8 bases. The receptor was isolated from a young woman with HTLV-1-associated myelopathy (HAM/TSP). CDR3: CASSLSEFFAGGQSTDTQYF. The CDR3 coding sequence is TGTGCCAGCAGCTTGTCCGAATTTTTTGCGGGGGGCCAGAGTACGGATACGCAGTATTTT.